This record concerns one T cell receptor (beta chain) sequence. The target antigen is unknown. The data were obtained in a study of vaccination effects on CD4 cells after COVID-19. Using immunoSEQ multiplex PCR, the repertoire was profiled, and TCRdb retains in-frame clones only, with some absent. The sample has around 81,000 clones, 77% seen once. Sequencing was preceded by expansion of antigen-specific CD4+ T cells with viral peptide pools in the ViraFEST assay. Culture proceeded for under twelve days, and CD4+ T cells were then isolated. Participants got two doses of BNT162b2 or mRNA-1273 vaccine. Half the medium was replaced with IL-2 medium on days 3 and 7. There are 19 residues in the CDR3. The trim removed 0 bases at V and 4 bases at J, leaving 10 bases unmatched. Germline V lookup: CDR1 MGHRA, CDR2 YSYEKL.

V usage is TRBV4-1 and J usage is TRBJ2-6, with 9 bases fitting TRBD1. The receptor was isolated from a human donor who received a COVID-19 vaccine. The sample in question was CD4+ T cells from PBMCs cultured with HCoV-OC43 spike peptides, obtained after COVID-19 vaccination. The subset denotes: HCoV-OC43 spike overlapping peptide pool stimulation. The CDR3, as DNA: TGCGCCAGCAGCCAAGATCTGGACAGGGGCATTGCCGGGGCCAACGTCCTGACTTTC. Its protein is CASSQDLDRGIAGANVLTF.